This T cell receptor (beta chain) came from a study of T cells in Graves' hyperthyroidism and ophthalmopathy. V was cut by 2 bases and J by 0 bases, with 11 bases left in between. Germline lookup yields CDR1 SGDLS and CDR2 YYNGEE. The CDR3 has 15 amino acids. The source material, RNA transcripts, was used to amplify TCR beta CDR3 regions. During a first-round RT-PCR of the TCR CDR3, the HTBI primer set was used. TCRdb reanalysed the multiplex PCR reads using MiXCR and keeps one entry per CDR3 protein. Of about 380,000 distinct CDR3 sequences listed, about 18% are singletons. The source of the PBMCs was approximately 10 ml of fresh peripheral blood.

Specimen: blood. This clonotype was sampled from a man between 18 and 35 years old with Graves' ophthalmopathy. V usage is TRBV9 and J usage is TRBJ1-1; D perhaps matches TRBD1 (5 bases). The CDR3 region has the DNA TGTGCCAGCAGCGTTGGGGGGACCATGAACACTGAAGCTTTCTTT. As protein: CASSVGGTMNTEAFF.